The rows below give T cell receptor beta chains drawn from one sample of a study of cytomegalovirus exposure and HLA in healthy donors. The assay was immunoSEQ multiplex PCR, and TCRdb's table has in-frame clones only and misses some. The sample's table shows about 40,000 clones. The sequenced sample consisted of PBMCs. Receptor source: a woman in her twenties or thirties in good health and CMV-seronegative. Both conserved end residues are part of each CDR3. Each record gives: CDR3 DNA, CDR3 protein, CDR3 length, J gene, V gene, D gene. The D gene is left open where the match is weak.

TGTGCCTGGAGTCCCCGGGACAGAAGGCCCCAGCATTTT | CAWSPRDRRPQHF | 13 | TRBJ1-5 | TRBV30 | TRBD1
TGTGCCAGCAGTTACTCGGAGAAGCAGTACTTC | CASSYSEKQYF | 11 | TRBJ2-7 | TRBV6-5 | NA
TGTGCCACCAGCAGGAAGACAGCTAACAATGAAAAACTGTTTTTT | CATSRKTANNEKLFF | 15 | TRBJ1-4 | TRBV15 | NA
TGCGCCAGCAGCTTGGCCCGGGGTAGCACAGATACGCAGTATTTT | CASSLARGSTDTQYF | 15 | TRBJ2-3 | TRBV5-1 | NA
TGTGCCAGCTCACGGGACAGCCTCACTGAAGCTTTCTTT | CASSRDSLTEAFF | 13 | TRBJ1-1 | TRBV18 | TRBD1
TGTGCCAGTAGTATAAAGGGCGGGAACGAGCAGTACTTC | CASSIKGGNEQYF | 13 | TRBJ2-7 | TRBV19 | NA
TGTGCCAGCAGCCTCTATACTAGCGGGAGGGTAGAGACCCAGTACTTC | CASSLYTSGRVETQYF | 16 | TRBJ2-5 | TRBV28 | TRBD2
TGTGCCAGCAGCGCATCAGGTGAGCAGTTCTTC | CASSASGEQFF | 11 | TRBJ2-1 | TRBV9 | NA
TGTGCCAGCAGCGTCCAAGGACAGGGAGGTGGTGAGCAGTTCTTC | CASSVQGQGGGEQFF | 15 | TRBJ2-1 | TRBV9 | TRBD1
TGTGCCAGCAGTTACGATCCTAGCGGGTCCTACGAGCAGTACTTC | CASSYDPSGSYEQYF | 15 | TRBJ2-7 | TRBV6-5 | TRBD2
TGTGCCAGCAGTTTCCGCGGGAAAGGCCGTTGGCCCCAGCATTTT | CASSFRGKGRWPQHF | 15 | TRBJ1-5 | TRBV28 | NA
TGTGCCAGCAGCCCCACTTCTGTGAGGATCGACGAGCAGTACTTC | CASSPTSVRIDEQYF | 15 | TRBJ2-7 | TRBV9 | NA
TGTGCCAGCTCACCAACGACAGGGGAAGTCTATGGCTACACCTTC | CASSPTTGEVYGYTF | 15 | TRBJ1-2 | TRBV18 | TRBD1
TGTGCCAGCAGTTACTCGAGGGGGAAGTGGGCCGGGGAGCTGTTTTTT | CASSYSRGKWAGELFF | 16 | TRBJ2-2 | TRBV6-5 | NA
TGCGCCAGCAGCTTATGGACAGGGGATAGCAATCAGCCCCAGCATTTT | CASSLWTGDSNQPQHF | 16 | TRBJ1-5 | TRBV5-1 | TRBD1
TGTGCCAGCAGCCCCACAGGGAGCGGAGAGACCCAGTACTTC | CASSPTGSGETQYF | 14 | TRBJ2-5 | TRBV7-6 | NA
TGTGCCAGCTCACACAGGACTAGCGGGAGGCAAGAGACCCAGTACTTC | CASSHRTSGRQETQYF | 16 | TRBJ2-5 | TRBV18 | TRBD2
TGTGCTTCCCCCCGGGACAGTTCCTACGAGCAGTACTTC | CASPRDSSYEQYF | 13 | TRBJ2-7 | TRBV6-5 | TRBD1
TGTGCCTCCGCCGGGGAAAGCAATCAGCCCCAGCATTTT | CASAGESNQPQHF | 13 | TRBJ1-5 | TRBV30 | NA
TGTGCCAGTATGGGGGCTTCTGGGGTGAACACTGAAGCTTTCTTT | CASMGASGVNTEAFF | 15 | TRBJ1-1 | TRBV19 | NA
TGTGCCAGCTCACCACGCGGGCCCTCCTACGAGCAGTACTTC | CASSPRGPSYEQYF | 14 | TRBJ2-7 | TRBV18 | NA
TGCAGCGCCAGGACAGCTGGGAACACCGGGGAGCTGTTTTTT | CSARTAGNTGELFF | 14 | TRBJ2-2 | TRBV29-1 | NA
TGCGCCAGCAGCCCCCGACAGGGCTCTAATGAAAAACTGTTTTTT | CASSPRQGSNEKLFF | 15 | TRBJ1-4 | TRBV5-1 | TRBD1
TGTGCCAGCAGCTTAGGTCAGGGGGCTGAGACCCAGTACTTC | CASSLGQGAETQYF | 14 | TRBJ2-5 | TRBV7-9 | TRBD1
TGTGCCAGCAGTGACGAGGGACAGGTCCACTACGAGCAGTACTTC | CASSDEGQVHYEQYF | 15 | TRBJ2-7 | TRBV6-7 | TRBD1
TGTGCCAGTAGTATAACCCCCTCCCCTGCGGATGAGCAGTTCTTC | CASSITPSPADEQFF | 15 | TRBJ2-1 | TRBV19 | NA
TGCGCCAGCAGCCGGACTAGCGGGAGGGGAATTCAAGAGACCCAGTACTTC | CASSRTSGRGIQETQYF | 17 | TRBJ2-5 | TRBV4-1 | TRBD2
TGCAGCGTTTCAGGACAGGGGTGGAATGAGCAGTTCTTC | CSVSGQGWNEQFF | 13 | TRBJ2-1 | TRBV29-1 | TRBD1
TGTGCCAGCTCACCACGGGACTCCCAAGAGACCCAGTACTTC | CASSPRDSQETQYF | 14 | TRBJ2-5 | TRBV18 | NA
TGTGCCACGACTCCGGGACTGACCTCCGGGGAGCAGTACTTC | CATTPGLTSGEQYF | 14 | TRBJ2-7 | TRBV6-5 | NA
TGTGCCAGTAGTGACGGGACAGGGGGCGCGGCTGAAGCTTTCTTT | CASSDGTGGAAEAFF | 15 | TRBJ1-1 | TRBV19 | TRBD1
TGTGCCAGCAAGGCGGCTCCCTCGTTCTACGAGCAGTACTTC | CASKAAPSFYEQYF | 14 | TRBJ2-7 | TRBV28 | NA
TGTGCCAGCAGAAGGACTGACCACAATGAGCAGTTCTTC | CASRRTDHNEQFF | 13 | TRBJ2-1 | TRBV6-1 | NA
TGCGCCAGCAGTTGGGGGGGGACTAGCGGTCCGTACGAGCAGTACTTC | CASSWGGTSGPYEQYF | 16 | TRBJ2-7 | TRBV10-2 | TRBD2
TGCGCCAGCAGACAGGGGGCCTACGAGCAGTACTTC | CASRQGAYEQYF | 12 | TRBJ2-7 | TRBV4-1 | TRBD1
TGCGCCAGCAGCTCCCGGACAGGGGGCCTGGAGACCCAGTACTTC | CASSSRTGGLETQYF | 15 | TRBJ2-5 | TRBV5-1 | TRBD1
TGTGCCAGCAGTGAACCTCAGGATTCCTACGAGCAGTACTTC | CASSEPQDSYEQYF | 14 | TRBJ2-7 | TRBV6-1 | NA
TGTGCCAGTAGTAAGGCGGTTGAGCAGTTCTTC | CASSKAVEQFF | 11 | TRBJ2-1 | TRBV19 | NA
TGTGCCAGCAGTGAAAGTGGGGGACAGTCCTATGGCTACACCTTC | CASSESGGQSYGYTF | 15 | TRBJ1-2 | TRBV6-1 | TRBD1
TGTGCTAGTGGTCCAACCGGGACAGGTAATCAGCCCCAGCATTTT | CASGPTGTGNQPQHF | 15 | TRBJ1-5 | TRBV12-5 | TRBD1
TGTGCCAGCAAACAGGGACTACCAGGGCCCTACGAGCAGTACTTC | CASKQGLPGPYEQYF | 15 | TRBJ2-7 | TRBV6-5 | NA
TGTGCCAGCACCTGGGCTAGCGGGACCTACGAGCAGTACTTC | CASTWASGTYEQYF | 14 | TRBJ2-7 | TRBV6-4 | TRBD2
TGTGCCAGCAGCTTGGGACTTAACCACTACGAGCAGTACTTC | CASSLGLNHYEQYF | 14 | TRBJ2-7 | TRBV7-3 | NA
TGCGCCAGCAGCCCCCAGACAGGGCTGAACACTGAAGCTTTCTTT | CASSPQTGLNTEAFF | 15 | TRBJ1-1 | TRBV5-1 | TRBD1
TGCGCCAGCAGCACCTCACTAGCGGAGACCCAGTACTTC | CASSTSLAETQYF | 13 | TRBJ2-5 | TRBV5-1 | TRBD2
TGTGCCAGCAGCTCCCAGGGGGTGGGTATTGAGCAGTTCTTC | CASSSQGVGIEQFF | 14 | TRBJ2-1 | TRBV7-3 | TRBD1
TGTGCCAGCAGCCAAGATCTGAGGCTGATCGAGCAGTTCTTC | CASSQDLRLIEQFF | 14 | TRBJ2-1 | TRBV4-2 | NA
TGTGCCAGCAGTGCGATAGCGGGAGGGCTTCACTTC | CASSAIAGGLHF | 12 | TRBJ2-7 | TRBV6-5 | TRBD2
TGTGCCAGCTCTCCTGGACTAGCGGGGACAGATACGCAGTATTTT | CASSPGLAGTDTQYF | 15 | TRBJ2-3 | TRBV18 | TRBD2
TGTGCCAGCAGCTTAGGGGGCGCGTTTGGCAATCAGCCCCAGCATTTT | CASSLGGAFGNQPQHF | 16 | TRBJ1-5 | TRBV7-9 | NA
TGTGCCAGCACTGACAGGGGTAGCGGGGAGCTGTTTTTT | CASTDRGSGELFF | 13 | TRBJ2-2 | TRBV2 | TRBD1
TGCAGCGTTGTATTGGAGGGGAGCAACACTGAAGCTTTCTTT | CSVVLEGSNTEAFF | 14 | TRBJ1-1 | TRBV29-1 | NA
TGTGCCAGCAGCTTAGTTAGCTTCGAGCAGTTCTTC | CASSLVSFEQFF | 12 | TRBJ2-1 | TRBV11-2 | NA
TGTGCCAGCAGTCCTCGACAGGGGGCGGGGTATAGCAATCAGCCCCAGCATTTT | CASSPRQGAGYSNQPQHF | 18 | TRBJ1-5 | TRBV27 | TRBD1
TGCGCCAGCAGCCGTAGACTAGATGACAATGAGCAGTTCTTC | CASSRRLDDNEQFF | 14 | TRBJ2-1 | TRBV4-3 | NA
TGTGCCAGCAGTTACGGAGTGGGGGGGGCGGTCGGACTGTTTTTT | CASSYGVGGAVGLFF | 15 | TRBJ1-4 | TRBV6-5 | NA
TGTGCCAGCAGCCGATCAGGCGTCGAGCAGTACTTC | CASSRSGVEQYF | 12 | TRBJ2-7 | TRBV11-3 | NA
TGTGCCAGCAGTGAAGCTAGCGGGAAATACAATGAGCAGTTCTTC | CASSEASGKYNEQFF | 15 | TRBJ2-1 | TRBV6-1 | TRBD2
TGCGCCAGCAGCTTGGCGGGAGCCCTTCCAGATACGCAGTATTTT | CASSLAGALPDTQYF | 15 | TRBJ2-3 | TRBV5-1 | NA